This TCR beta chain was recorded in a study of T and B cells in COVID-19 patients. Study summary: Of 20 to 25 active-infection patients, under 15 were critically ill with mechanical ventilation or extracorporeal membrane oxygenation.

CDR1 SGHRS and CDR2 YFSETQ come from the germline V gene. This CDR3 has 15 residues. V was trimmed by 3 bases and J by 0 bases, leaving 10 bases between them. BIOMED2 TRB-A/B primer pools were used in multiplex TRB PCR. One entry per CDR3 protein results from TCRdb running MiXCR on the multiplex PCR reads. This table holds 20,000 or so distinct CDR3 sequences, roughly 27% found once. From blood, about 240-550 ng of genomic DNA served as TRB template. This rearrangement joins TRBV5-1 to TRBJ1-3; perhaps TRBD1 as D (5 bases). This receptor was obtained from a human donor who had recovered from COVID-19. Sequencing was carried out using blood. The CDR3, as DNA: TGCGCCAGCAGCTATGGGACGGCCTCTGGAAACACCATATATTTT. It yields the protein CASSYGTASGNTIYF.